A selection of T cell receptor beta chains follows, all from one sample in a study of blood T cell repertoires in COVID-19. Here immunoSEQ multiplex PCR was the method, and the copy in TCRdb shows in-frame clones only, minus some. The profile shows about 380,000 clones, about 87% of them singletons. Sequenced sample: PBMCs or T cells enriched from blood (not recorded which). These TCRs come from a man under 40 who had recovered from COVID-19. The CDR3 runs from the conserved cysteine through the conserved F or W. Each record gives: V gene, clone size, J gene, D gene, CDR3 DNA, CDR3 protein. D genes are given only for firm matches. The size entry is marked missing in some rows and otherwise reads once, few, many or a size class.

v_gene: TRBV19; abundance: NA; j_gene: TRBJ2-2; d_gene: TRBD1; CDR3nt: TGTGCCAGTAGTCCCTGGGGACAGGGGTTCGGGGAGCTGTTTTTT; CDR3aa: CASSPWGQGFGELFF
v_gene: TRBV9; abundance: NA; j_gene: TRBJ2-5; d_gene: TRBD2; CDR3nt: TGTGCCAGCAGCGGCCGAGGGCGGGGGGCCCAAGAGACCCAGTACTTC; CDR3aa: CASSGRGRGAQETQYF
v_gene: TRBV6-4; abundance: NA; j_gene: TRBJ2-2; d_gene: NA; CDR3nt: TGTGCCAGCAGTGATTGGGTTAGGGGGGGACATACGAACACCGGGGAGCTGTTTTTT; CDR3aa: CASSDWVRGGHTNTGELFF
v_gene: TRBV5-4; abundance: NA; j_gene: TRBJ2-1; d_gene: TRBD2; CDR3nt: TGTGCCAGCAGCCCGTGGGGGGTAGCGGGGGTCAGGGAGCAGTTCTTC; CDR3aa: CASSPWGVAGVREQFF
v_gene: TRBV2; abundance: NA; j_gene: TRBJ2-4; d_gene: NA; CDR3nt: TGTGCCAGCAGTGAGTACTCACTAGCCAAAAACATTCAGTACTTC; CDR3aa: CASSEYSLAKNIQYF
v_gene: TRBV6-2/TRBV6-3; abundance: NA; j_gene: TRBJ2-7; d_gene: NA; CDR3nt: TGTGCCAGCAGTTGGGTGAGGGAACAGTACTTC; CDR3aa: CASSWVREQYF
v_gene: TRBV7-9; abundance: once; j_gene: TRBJ1-1; d_gene: TRBD1; CDR3nt: TGTGCCAGCAGCCCTGGGACAGGGCTTAACACTGAAGCTTTCTTT; CDR3aa: CASSPGTGLNTEAFF
v_gene: TRBV5-1; abundance: NA; j_gene: TRBJ1-5; d_gene: TRBD1; CDR3nt: TGCGCCAGCAGCCAGACAGGGGATCAGCCCCAGCATTTT; CDR3aa: CASSQTGDQPQHF
v_gene: TRBV10-1; abundance: NA; j_gene: TRBJ1-1; d_gene: NA; CDR3nt: TGCGCCAGCAGTGGGGGTCCAGGGCAGGGGAACACTGAAGCTTTCTTT; CDR3aa: CASSGGPGQGNTEAFF
v_gene: TRBV13; abundance: NA; j_gene: TRBJ2-3; d_gene: NA; CDR3nt: TGTGCCAGCAGCTTCCCAGGGGTGGGAGATACGCAGTATTTT; CDR3aa: CASSFPGVGDTQYF
v_gene: TRBV6-6; abundance: NA; j_gene: TRBJ1-5; d_gene: NA; CDR3nt: TGTGCCAGCAGTAACACCATGCTTGATCAGCCCCAGCATTTT; CDR3aa: CASSNTMLDQPQHF
v_gene: TRBV7-9; abundance: NA; j_gene: TRBJ2-1; d_gene: TRBD2; CDR3nt: TGTGCCAGCAGCTTAAAGGAGGCGCGGGGGGGCCGGAACAATGAGCAGTTCTTC; CDR3aa: CASSLKEARGGRNNEQFF
v_gene: TRBV4-2; abundance: NA; j_gene: TRBJ2-1; d_gene: TRBD1; CDR3nt: TGTGCCAGCAGCCAGAGACAGGGCGATGAGCAGTTCTTC; CDR3aa: CASSQRQGDEQFF
v_gene: TRBV5-3; abundance: NA; j_gene: TRBJ2-4; d_gene: NA; CDR3nt: TGTGCCAGAAGCCGAACCCCCGAACTAGCCAAAAACATTCAGTACTTC; CDR3aa: CARSRTPELAKNIQYF
v_gene: TRBV6-2/TRBV6-3; abundance: NA; j_gene: TRBJ1-1; d_gene: NA; CDR3nt: TGTGCCAGCAGCCATTACACCAACACTGAAGCTTTCTTT; CDR3aa: CASSHYTNTEAFF
v_gene: TRBV18; abundance: NA; j_gene: TRBJ1-4; d_gene: NA; CDR3nt: TGTGCCAGCTCACCGGGCACAGGGACACTGTTTTTT; CDR3aa: CASSPGTGTLFF
v_gene: TRBV19; abundance: NA; j_gene: TRBJ1-1; d_gene: NA; CDR3nt: TGTGCCAGTAGTCCCCTGACCATAGGGGACACTGAAGCTTTCTTT; CDR3aa: CASSPLTIGDTEAFF
v_gene: TRBV10-3; abundance: NA; j_gene: TRBJ1-1; d_gene: NA; CDR3nt: TGTGCCATCAGTGCCGTGTTAGGAGAGTTGATTACTGAAGCTTTCTTT; CDR3aa: CAISAVLGELITEAFF
v_gene: TRBV2; abundance: NA; j_gene: TRBJ1-5; d_gene: NA; CDR3nt: TGTGCCAGCAGGGTGGGACACAGCAATCAGCCCCAGCATTTT; CDR3aa: CASRVGHSNQPQHF
v_gene: TRBV13; abundance: NA; j_gene: TRBJ2-1; d_gene: TRBD2; CDR3nt: TGTGCCAGCAGCGTTACTAGCGGGGGGCTCTCCTACAATGAGCAGTTCTTC; CDR3aa: CASSVTSGGLSYNEQFF
v_gene: TRBV5-1; abundance: NA; j_gene: TRBJ2-7; d_gene: TRBD1; CDR3nt: TGCGCCAGCAGCTTCGAACAGGGGATCGATCAGTACTTC; CDR3aa: CASSFEQGIDQYF
v_gene: TRBV3-1/TRBV3-2; abundance: NA; j_gene: TRBJ2-7; d_gene: TRBD1; CDR3nt: TGTGCCAGCAGCCAAGAGGGGACAGCCACCTACGAGCAGTACTTC; CDR3aa: CASSQEGTATYEQYF
v_gene: TRBV9; abundance: NA; j_gene: TRBJ2-2; d_gene: NA; CDR3nt: TGTGCCAGCAGCCCTGGCCAGGGAGAGCTGTTTTTT; CDR3aa: CASSPGQGELFF
v_gene: TRBV13; abundance: NA; j_gene: TRBJ1-6; d_gene: NA; CDR3nt: TGTGCCAGCAGCCGCGGCTCCCTTAGCTCCTATAATTCACCCCTCCACTTT; CDR3aa: CASSRGSLSSYNSPLHF
v_gene: TRBV6-1; abundance: NA; j_gene: TRBJ1-2; d_gene: NA; CDR3nt: TGTGCCAGCAGTGAAGCAGGGGACTATGGCTACACCTTC; CDR3aa: CASSEAGDYGYTF
v_gene: TRBV19; abundance: once; j_gene: TRBJ1-2; d_gene: NA; CDR3nt: TGTGCCAGTAGTATTGGGGCAGGGGCGGTCTATGGCTACACCTTC; CDR3aa: CASSIGAGAVYGYTF
v_gene: TRBV18; abundance: once; j_gene: TRBJ1-3; d_gene: NA; CDR3nt: TGTGCCAGCTCACCGGGGGGGACCGGAAACACCATATATTTT; CDR3aa: CASSPGGTGNTIYF
v_gene: TRBV7-2; abundance: NA; j_gene: TRBJ1-5; d_gene: NA; CDR3nt: TGTGCCAGCAGCTTAGCGGCAGCCACAGCTCAGCCCCAGCATTTT; CDR3aa: CASSLAAATAQPQHF
v_gene: TRBV11-2; abundance: NA; j_gene: TRBJ1-6; d_gene: TRBD1; CDR3nt: TGTGCCAGCAGCTTATCCAATACCGGGACAGTTAATTCACCCCTCCACTTT; CDR3aa: CASSLSNTGTVNSPLHF
v_gene: TRBV19; abundance: once; j_gene: TRBJ2-7; d_gene: TRBD1; CDR3nt: TGTGCCAGTAGTAAACACACCGGGACAGGTAACGAGCAGTACTTC; CDR3aa: CASSKHTGTGNEQYF